This TCR beta chain was documented in a study of blood T cell repertoires in COVID-19. The wider study: COVID-19 samples from acute and convalescent phases originated in the United States, Italy and Spain. The cDNA or gDNA used as material had been derived from T cells, B-cell-depleted T cells, or PBMCs.

In the authors' workflow: Estimated nucleated cell counts came from reference gene primer amplification. Profiling relied on immunoSEQ multiplex PCR, and the TCRdb table lists in-frame clones only, not all of them. From that table come the V and J calls and clone size; the DNA was used to work out D and trimming. The repertoire holds more than 100,000 clones, with over 80% as singletons. This TCR was recovered from a man between 50 and 59 years old with active COVID-19. Material for sequencing was peripheral blood.

In DNA form, the CDR3 reads TGTGCCAGCAGCCAAGGGGAGGTAAGGGCCAACGTCCTGACTTTC. Translation: CASSQGEVRANVLTF. The chain links TRBV3-1 (or the pseudogene TRBV3-2) to TRBJ2-6, with D tentatively TRBD2 (6 bases). This CDR3 is 15 amino acids long. CDR1 and CDR2 from the germline V gene are LGHDT and YNNKEL (reference sequence). Trimming shortened V by 1 base and J by 5 bases, and 9 bases separated the two germline ends.